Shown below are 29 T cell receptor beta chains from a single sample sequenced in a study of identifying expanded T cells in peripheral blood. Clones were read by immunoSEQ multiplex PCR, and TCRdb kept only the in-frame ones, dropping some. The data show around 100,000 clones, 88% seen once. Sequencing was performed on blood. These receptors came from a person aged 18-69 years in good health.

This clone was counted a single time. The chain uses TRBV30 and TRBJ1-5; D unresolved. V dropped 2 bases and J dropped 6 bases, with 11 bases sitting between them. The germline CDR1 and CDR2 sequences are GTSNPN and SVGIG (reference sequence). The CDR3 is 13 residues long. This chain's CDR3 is CAWSLGISQPQHF. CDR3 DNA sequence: TGTGCCTGGAGTTTGGGGATTAGTCAGCCCCAGCATTTT.

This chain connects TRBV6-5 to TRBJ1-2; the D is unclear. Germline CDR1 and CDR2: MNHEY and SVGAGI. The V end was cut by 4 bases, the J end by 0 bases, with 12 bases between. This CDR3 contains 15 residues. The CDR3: CASSWEMRANYGYTF. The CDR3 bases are TGTGCCAGCAGTTGGGAAATGAGAGCTAACTATGGCTACACCTTC.

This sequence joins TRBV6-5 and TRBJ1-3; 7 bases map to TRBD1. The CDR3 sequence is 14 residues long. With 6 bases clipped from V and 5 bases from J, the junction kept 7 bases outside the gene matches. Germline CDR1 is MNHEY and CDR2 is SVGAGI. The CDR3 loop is CASRAGTVRNTIYF. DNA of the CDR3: TGTGCCAGCAGGGCCGGGACAGTGAGAAACACCATATATTTT.

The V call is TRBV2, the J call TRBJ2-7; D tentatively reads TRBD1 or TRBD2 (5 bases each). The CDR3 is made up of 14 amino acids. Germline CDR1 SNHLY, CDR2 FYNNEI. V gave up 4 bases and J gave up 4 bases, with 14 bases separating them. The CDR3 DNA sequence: TGTGCCAGCAGTGGGGCAGGGAGACGGTACGAGCAGTACTTC. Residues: CASSGAGRRYEQYF.

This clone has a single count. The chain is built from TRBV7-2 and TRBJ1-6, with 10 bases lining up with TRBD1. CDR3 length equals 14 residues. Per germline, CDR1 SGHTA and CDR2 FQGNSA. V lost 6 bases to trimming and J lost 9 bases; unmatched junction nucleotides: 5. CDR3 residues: CASRLTGGGSPLHF. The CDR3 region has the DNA TGTGCCAGCAGGCTGACAGGGGGCGGTTCACCCCTCCACTTT.

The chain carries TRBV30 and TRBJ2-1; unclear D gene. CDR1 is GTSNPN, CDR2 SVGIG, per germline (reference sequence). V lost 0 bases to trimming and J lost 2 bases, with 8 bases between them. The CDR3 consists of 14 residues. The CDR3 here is CAWSVGGTYNEQFF. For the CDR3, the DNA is TGTGCCTGGAGTGTAGGTGGGACCTACAATGAGCAGTTCTTC.

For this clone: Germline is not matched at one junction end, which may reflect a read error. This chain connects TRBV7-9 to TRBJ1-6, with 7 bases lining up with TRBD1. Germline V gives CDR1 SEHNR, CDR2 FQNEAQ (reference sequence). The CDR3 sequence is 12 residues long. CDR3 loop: CASSYQDRALSF. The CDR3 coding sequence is TGTGCCAGCAGCTATCAAGACAGGGCGCTTTCCTTT.

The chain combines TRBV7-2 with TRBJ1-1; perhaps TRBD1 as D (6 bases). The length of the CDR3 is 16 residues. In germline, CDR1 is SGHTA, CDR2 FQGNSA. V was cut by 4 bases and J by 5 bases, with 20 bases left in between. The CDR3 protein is CASSYPIGRGETEAFF. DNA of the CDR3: TGTGCCAGCAGCTACCCGATAGGCAGGGGAGAAACTGAAGCTTTCTTT.

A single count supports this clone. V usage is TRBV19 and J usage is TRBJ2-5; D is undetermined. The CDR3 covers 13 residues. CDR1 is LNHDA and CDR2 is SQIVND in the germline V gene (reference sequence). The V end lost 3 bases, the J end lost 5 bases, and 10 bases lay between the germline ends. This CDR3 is CASSIQMMETQYF. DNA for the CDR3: TGTGCCAGTAGTATTCAGATGATGGAGACCCAGTACTTC.

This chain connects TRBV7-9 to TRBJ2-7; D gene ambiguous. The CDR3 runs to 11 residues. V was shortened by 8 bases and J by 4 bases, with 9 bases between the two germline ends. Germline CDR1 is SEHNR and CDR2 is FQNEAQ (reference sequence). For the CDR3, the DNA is TGTGCCAGCCGGGTCGGGTACGAGCAGTACTTC. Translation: CASRVGYEQYF.

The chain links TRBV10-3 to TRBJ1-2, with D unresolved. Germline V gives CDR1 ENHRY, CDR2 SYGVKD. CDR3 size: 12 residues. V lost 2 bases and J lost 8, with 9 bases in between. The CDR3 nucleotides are TGTGCCATCAGTGAGGTTAACTCGGGCTACACCTTC. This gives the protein CAISEVNSGYTF.

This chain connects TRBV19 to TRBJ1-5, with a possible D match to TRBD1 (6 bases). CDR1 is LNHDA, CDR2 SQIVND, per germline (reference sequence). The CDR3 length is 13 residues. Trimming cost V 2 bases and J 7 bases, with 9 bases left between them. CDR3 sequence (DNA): TGTGCCAGTAGTATACAGGGGAGGCAGCCCCAGCATTTT. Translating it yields CASSIQGRQPQHF.

Written as DNA, the CDR3 is TGTGCCAGCAGTCCTGGGACAGGTCCAGCTAACTATGGCTACACCTTC. This translates into CASSPGTGPANYGYTF. The genes are TRBV27 and TRBJ1-2; TRBD1 matches 8 bases. Germline CDR1 MNHEY, CDR2 SMNVEV (reference sequence). The CDR3 consists of 16 residues. Trimming took 5 bases from V and 0 from J; bases not matched to a gene: 8.

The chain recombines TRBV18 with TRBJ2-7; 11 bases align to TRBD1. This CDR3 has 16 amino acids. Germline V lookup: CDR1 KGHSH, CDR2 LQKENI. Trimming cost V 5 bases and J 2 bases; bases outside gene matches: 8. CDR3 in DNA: TGTGCCAGCTCAACACTCCCGGGACAGGGGGCCTACGAGCAGTACTTC. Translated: CASSTLPGQGAYEQYF.

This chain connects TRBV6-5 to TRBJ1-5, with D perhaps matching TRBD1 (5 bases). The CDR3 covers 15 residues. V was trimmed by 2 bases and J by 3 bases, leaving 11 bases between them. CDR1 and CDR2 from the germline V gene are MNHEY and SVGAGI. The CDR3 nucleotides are TGTGCCAGCAGTTACCCCAGGGATCCCAATCAGCCCCAGCATTTT. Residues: CASSYPRDPNQPQHF.

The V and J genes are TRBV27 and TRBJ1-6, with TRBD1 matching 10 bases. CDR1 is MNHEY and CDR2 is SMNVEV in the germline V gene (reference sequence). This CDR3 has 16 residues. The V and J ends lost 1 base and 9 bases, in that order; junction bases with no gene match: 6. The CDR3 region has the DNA TGTGCCAGCAGTTTATTTTCCGGGACAGGGGTTTCACCCCTCCACTTT. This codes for CASSLFSGTGVSPLHF.

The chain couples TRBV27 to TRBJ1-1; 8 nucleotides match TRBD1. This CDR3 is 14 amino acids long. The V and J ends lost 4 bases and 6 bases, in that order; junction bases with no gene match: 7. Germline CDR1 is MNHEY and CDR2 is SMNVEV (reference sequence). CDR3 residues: CASSSYRGSPEAFF. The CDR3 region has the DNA TGTGCCAGCAGTTCCTACAGGGGGAGTCCTGAAGCTTTCTTT.

The CDR3 region has the DNA TGTGCCAGTAGTCCCTTAATCCAAGAGACCCAGTACTTC. It translates to CASSPLIQETQYF. This sequence joins TRBV19 and TRBJ2-5; D gene uncertain. The germline V and J ends were trimmed by 5 bases and 1 base, with 8 bases remaining between them. From germline, CDR1 is LNHDA and CDR2 SQIVND (reference sequence). The CDR3 is 13 amino acids. Using reference TRBV19 and TRBJ2-5 for the parts outside the CDR3, the full variable domain is DGGITQSPKYLFRKEGQNVTLSCEQNLNHDAMYWYRQDPGQGLRLIYYSQIVNDFQKGDIAEGYSVSREKKESFPLTVTSAQKNPTAFYLCASSPLIQETQYFGPGTRLLVL.

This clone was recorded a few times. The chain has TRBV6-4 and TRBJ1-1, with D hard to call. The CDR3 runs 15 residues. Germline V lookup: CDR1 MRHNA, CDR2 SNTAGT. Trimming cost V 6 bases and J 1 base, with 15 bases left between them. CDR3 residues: CASRKRPEKNTEAFF. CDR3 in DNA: TGTGCCAGCAGGAAAAGGCCAGAGAAGAACACTGAAGCTTTCTTT.

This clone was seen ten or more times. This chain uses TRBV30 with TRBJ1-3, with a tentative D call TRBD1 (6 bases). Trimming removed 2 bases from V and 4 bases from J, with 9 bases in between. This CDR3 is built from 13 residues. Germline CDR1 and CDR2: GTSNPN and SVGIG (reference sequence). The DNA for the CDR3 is TGTGCCTGGAGTAGCACAGGGGGAAACACCATATATTTT. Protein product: CAWSSTGGNTIYF.

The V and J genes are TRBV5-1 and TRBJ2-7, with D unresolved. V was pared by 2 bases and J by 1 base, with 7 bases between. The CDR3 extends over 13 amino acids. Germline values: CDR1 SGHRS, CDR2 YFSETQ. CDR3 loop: CASSFDTSYEQYF. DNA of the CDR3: TGCGCCAGCAGCTTTGACACTTCCTACGAGCAGTACTTC.

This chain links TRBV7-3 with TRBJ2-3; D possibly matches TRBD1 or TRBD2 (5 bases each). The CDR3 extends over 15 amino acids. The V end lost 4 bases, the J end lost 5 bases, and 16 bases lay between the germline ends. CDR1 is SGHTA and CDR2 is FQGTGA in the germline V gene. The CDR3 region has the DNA TGTGCCAGCAGCTCCTCCCCGTGGGGGAAAGATACGCAGTATTTT. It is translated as CASSSSPWGKDTQYF. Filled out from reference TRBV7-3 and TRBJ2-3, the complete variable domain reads GAGVSQTPSNKVTEKGKYVELRCDPISGHTALYWYRQSLGQGPEFLIYFQGTGAADDSGLPNDRFFAVRPEGSVSTLKIQRTERGDSAVYLCASSSSPWGKDTQYFGPGTRLTVL.

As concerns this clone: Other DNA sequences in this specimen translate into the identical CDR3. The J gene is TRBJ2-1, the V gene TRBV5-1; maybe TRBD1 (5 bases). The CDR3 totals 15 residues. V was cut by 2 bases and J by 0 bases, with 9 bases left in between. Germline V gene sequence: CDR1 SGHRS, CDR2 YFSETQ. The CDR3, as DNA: TGCGCCAGCAGCTTCGGCGACAGCTCCTACAATGAGCAGTTCTTC. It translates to CASSFGDSSYNEQFF.

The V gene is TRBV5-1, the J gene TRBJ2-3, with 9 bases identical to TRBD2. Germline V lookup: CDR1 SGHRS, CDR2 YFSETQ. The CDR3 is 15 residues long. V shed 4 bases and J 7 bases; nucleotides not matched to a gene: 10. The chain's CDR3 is CASSQLGGGANTQYF. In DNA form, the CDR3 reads TGCGCCAGCAGCCAACTAGGCGGGGGGGCGAATACGCAGTATTTT. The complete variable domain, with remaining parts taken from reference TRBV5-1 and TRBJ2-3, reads KAGVTQTPRYLIKTRGQQVTLSCSPISGHRSVSWYQQTPGQGLQFLFEYFSETQRNKGNFPGRFSGRQFSNSRSEMNVSTLELGDSALYLCASSQLGGGANTQYFGPGTRLTVL.

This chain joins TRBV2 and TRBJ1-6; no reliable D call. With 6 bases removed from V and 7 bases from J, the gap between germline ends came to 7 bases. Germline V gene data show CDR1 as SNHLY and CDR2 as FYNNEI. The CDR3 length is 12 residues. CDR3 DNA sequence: TGTGCCAGCAGACGGGAAAATTCACCCCTCCACTTT. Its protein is CASRRENSPLHF.

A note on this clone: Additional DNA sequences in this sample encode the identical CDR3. The CDR3 sequence is CASSVGTYNEQFF. DNA for the CDR3: TGTGCCAGCAGCGTCGGCACTTACAATGAGCAGTTCTTC. This sequence joins TRBV9 and TRBJ2-1; D gene uncertain. The V end was cut by 2 bases, the J end by 4 bases, with 7 bases between. From germline, CDR1 is SGDLS and CDR2 YYNGEE. The CDR3 length is 13 residues.

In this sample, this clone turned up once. The CDR3: CASSRGLTGSSYEQYF. The CDR3 nucleotides are TGTGCCAGCTCACGTGGTCTTACAGGGAGCTCCTACGAGCAGTACTTC. The V call is TRBV18, the J call TRBJ2-7; D perhaps matches TRBD1 (6 bases). Per germline, CDR1 KGHSH and CDR2 LQKENI. Trimming removed 4 bases from V and 0 bases from J, with 16 bases in between. The CDR3 loop spans 16 amino acids.

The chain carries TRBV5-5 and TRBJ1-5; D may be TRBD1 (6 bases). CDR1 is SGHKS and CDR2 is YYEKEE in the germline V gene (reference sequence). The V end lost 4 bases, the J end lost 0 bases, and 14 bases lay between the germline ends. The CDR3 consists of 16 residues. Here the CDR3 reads CASSPTGRYSNQPQHF. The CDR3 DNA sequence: TGTGCCAGCAGCCCTACAGGGAGATATAGCAATCAGCCCCAGCATTTT.

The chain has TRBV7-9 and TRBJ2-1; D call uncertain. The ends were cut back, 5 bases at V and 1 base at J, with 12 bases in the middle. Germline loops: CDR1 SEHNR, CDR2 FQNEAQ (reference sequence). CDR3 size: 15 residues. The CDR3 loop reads CASSRGTLSYNEQFF. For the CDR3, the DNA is TGTGCCAGCAGCCGAGGAACCTTATCCTACAATGAGCAGTTCTTC. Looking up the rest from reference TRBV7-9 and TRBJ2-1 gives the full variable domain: DTGVSQNPRHKITKRGQNVTFRCDPISEHNRLYWYRQTLGQGPEFLTYFQNEAQLEKSRLLSDRFSAERPKGSFSTLEIQRTEQGDSAMYLCASSRGTLSYNEQFFGPGTRLTVL.